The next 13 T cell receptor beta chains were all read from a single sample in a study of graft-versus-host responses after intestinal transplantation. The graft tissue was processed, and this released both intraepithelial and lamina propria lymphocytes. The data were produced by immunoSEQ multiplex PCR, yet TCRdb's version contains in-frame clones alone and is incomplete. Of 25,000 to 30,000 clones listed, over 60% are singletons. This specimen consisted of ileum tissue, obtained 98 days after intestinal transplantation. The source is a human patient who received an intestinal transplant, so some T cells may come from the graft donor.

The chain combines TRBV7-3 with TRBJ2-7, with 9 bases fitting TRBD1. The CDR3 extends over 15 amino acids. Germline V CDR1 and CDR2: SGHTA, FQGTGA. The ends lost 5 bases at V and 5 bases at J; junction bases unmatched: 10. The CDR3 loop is CASSPSRDRVDEQYF. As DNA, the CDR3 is TGTGCCAGCAGCCCGAGCCGGGACAGGGTTGACGAGCAGTACTTC.

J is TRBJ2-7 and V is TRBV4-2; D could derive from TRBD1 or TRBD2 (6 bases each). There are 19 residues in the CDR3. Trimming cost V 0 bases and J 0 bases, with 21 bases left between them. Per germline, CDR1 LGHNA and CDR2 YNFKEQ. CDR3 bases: TGTGCCAGCAGCCAAGATGGGGGGCGAGACCCCGTGAGCTCCTACGAGCAGTACTTC. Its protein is CASSQDGGRDPVSSYEQYF.

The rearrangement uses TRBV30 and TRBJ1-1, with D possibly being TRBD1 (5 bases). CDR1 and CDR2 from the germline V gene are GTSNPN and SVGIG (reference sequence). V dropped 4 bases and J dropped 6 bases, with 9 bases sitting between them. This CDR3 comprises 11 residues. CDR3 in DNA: TGTGCCTGGACCGGGGGGGCTGAAGCTTTCTTT. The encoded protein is CAWTGGAEAFF.

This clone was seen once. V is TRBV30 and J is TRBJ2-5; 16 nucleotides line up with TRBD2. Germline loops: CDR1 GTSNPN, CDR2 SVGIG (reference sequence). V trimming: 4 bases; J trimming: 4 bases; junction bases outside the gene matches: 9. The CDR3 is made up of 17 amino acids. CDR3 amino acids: CAWMGVGTSGRGETQYF. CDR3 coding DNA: TGTGCCTGGATGGGCGTTGGGACTAGCGGGAGGGGAGAGACCCAGTACTTC.

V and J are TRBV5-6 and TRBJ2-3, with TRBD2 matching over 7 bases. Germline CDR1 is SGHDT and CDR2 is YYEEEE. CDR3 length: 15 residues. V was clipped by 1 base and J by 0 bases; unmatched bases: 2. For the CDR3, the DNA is TGTGCCAGCAGCTTGTGGCGGGGGAGCACAGATACGCAGTATTTT. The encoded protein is CASSLWRGSTDTQYF.

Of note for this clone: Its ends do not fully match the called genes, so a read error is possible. CDR3 amino acids: CASSQGQWGARRTF. The CDR3 bases are TGTGCCAGCAGCCAAGGCCAATGGGGGGCGCGCCGTACCTTT. This rearrangement joins TRBV4-2 to TRBJ1-1; tentatively, D is TRBD1 (6 bases). Germline lookup yields CDR1 LGHNA and CDR2 YNFKEQ. The CDR3 is 14 amino acids.

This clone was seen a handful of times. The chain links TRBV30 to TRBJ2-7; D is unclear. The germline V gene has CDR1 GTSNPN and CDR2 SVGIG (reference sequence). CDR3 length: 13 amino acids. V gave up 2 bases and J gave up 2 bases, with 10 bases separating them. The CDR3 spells CAWSKSQTYEQYF. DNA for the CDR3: TGTGCCTGGAGTAAGAGCCAAACCTACGAGCAGTACTTC.

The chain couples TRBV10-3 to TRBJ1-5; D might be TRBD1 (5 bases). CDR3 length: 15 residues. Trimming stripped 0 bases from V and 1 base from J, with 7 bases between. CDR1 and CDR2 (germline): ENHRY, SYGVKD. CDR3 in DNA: TGTGCCATCAGTGAGTCGGGGGGGAGCAATCAGCCCCAGCATTTT. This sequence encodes CAISESGGSNQPQHF.

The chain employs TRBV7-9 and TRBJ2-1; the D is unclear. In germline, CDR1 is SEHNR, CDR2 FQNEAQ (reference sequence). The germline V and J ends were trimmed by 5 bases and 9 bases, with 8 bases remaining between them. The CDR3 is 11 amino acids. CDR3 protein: CASSRPAEQFF. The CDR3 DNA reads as TGTGCCAGCAGCCGCCCGGCTGAGCAGTTCTTC.

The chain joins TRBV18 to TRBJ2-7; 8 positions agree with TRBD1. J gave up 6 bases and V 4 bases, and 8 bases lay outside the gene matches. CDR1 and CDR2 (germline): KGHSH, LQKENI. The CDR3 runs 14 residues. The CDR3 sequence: CASSRLGQGGEQYF. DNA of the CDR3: TGTGCCAGCTCACGACTAGGACAGGGAGGCGAGCAGTACTTC.

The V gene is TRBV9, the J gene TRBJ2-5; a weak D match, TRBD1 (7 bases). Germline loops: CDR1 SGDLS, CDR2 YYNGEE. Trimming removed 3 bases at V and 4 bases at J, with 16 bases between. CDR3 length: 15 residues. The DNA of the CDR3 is TGTGCCAGCAGCGAAGGGGGCGCCGGGGGAGAGACCCAGTACTTC. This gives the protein CASSEGGAGGETQYF.

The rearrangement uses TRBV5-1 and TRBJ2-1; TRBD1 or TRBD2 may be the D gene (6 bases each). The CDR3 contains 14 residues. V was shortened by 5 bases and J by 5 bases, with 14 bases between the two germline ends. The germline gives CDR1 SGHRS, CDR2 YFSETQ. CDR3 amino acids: CASSQGGNNNEQFF. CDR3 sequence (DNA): TGCGCCAGCAGTCAAGGGGGGAATAACAATGAGCAGTTCTTC.

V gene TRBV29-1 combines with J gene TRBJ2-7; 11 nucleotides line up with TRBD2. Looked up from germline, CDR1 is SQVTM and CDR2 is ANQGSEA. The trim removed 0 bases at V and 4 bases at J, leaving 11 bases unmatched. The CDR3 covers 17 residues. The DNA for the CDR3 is TGCAGCGTTGAAGAGCGGGGTTTAGCGGGGGGGAATTACGAGCAGTACTTC. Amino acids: CSVEERGLAGGNYEQYF.